This T cell receptor (beta chain) derives from a study of human T cells and chemical hapten exposure. Study overall: During the approximately 25-week study period, patients had diphenylcyclopropenone applied to the scalp every week. The variation in per-sample TCR yields arose mainly from small differences in pooled library volumes.

As regards this clonotype: Its antigen is undetermined.

The time point here: patch test 1, 2 weeks after DPC sensitization. As for treatment: therapeutic diphenylcyclopropenone sensitization with weekly scalp DPC. Study-wide findings and caveats: Healthy individuals' immune responses may differ from those of donors, who had alopecia.

Unique molecular identifiers were affixed to discrete cDNA molecules within the library. TCRdb re-derived calls from the RACE reads in MiXCR, one entry per CDR3 protein. The sample records approximately 79,000 distinct CDR3 sequences, 10% being singletons. Sequenced here: whole blood, sampled in connection with sensitization to the hapten diphenylcyclopropenone (DPC). The source of this sequence is a woman in her forties or fifties with alopecia areata. Some clones in this sample may be carry-over from other donors' samples.

Here the CDR3 reads CASSLVESAEAFF. CDR3 coding DNA: TGTGCCAGCAGTTTAGTAGAGAGCGCTGAAGCTTTCTTT. The rearrangement joins TRBV12-3 or TRBV12-4 to TRBJ1-1; D is uncertain. There are 13 residues in the CDR3. Trimming pared 1 base from V and 6 bases from J, leaving 9 bases between.